This paragraph reports one TCR beta chain. Positively selected for CCR7, the CD45RO-negative cells used as naive CD8 cells excluded terminally differentiated effector memory CD45RA+ cells. This sample was taken from a study of shared clonotypes between healthy human individuals. Germline V gene sequence: CDR1 PRHDT, CDR2 FYEKMQ (reference sequence). The CDR3 contains 15 residues. The V and J ends lost 4 bases and 8 bases respectively, with 17 bases between them. Sequencing was performed with immunoSEQ multiplex PCR; in TCRdb, only in-frame clones are kept and a portion is missing. The sample lists under 2,000,000 clones, roughly 94% occurring once.

The specimen was naive CD8+ T cells sorted from blood. The V gene is TRBV13, the J gene TRBJ1-4; TRBD1 is a possible D gene (5 bases). The source of this sequence is a man aged 18 to 29 in good health. The CDR3 is CASSSNQGWREKLFF. The CDR3 DNA sequence: TGTGCCAGCAGCTCGAATCAGGGCTGGAGGGAAAAACTGTTTTTT.